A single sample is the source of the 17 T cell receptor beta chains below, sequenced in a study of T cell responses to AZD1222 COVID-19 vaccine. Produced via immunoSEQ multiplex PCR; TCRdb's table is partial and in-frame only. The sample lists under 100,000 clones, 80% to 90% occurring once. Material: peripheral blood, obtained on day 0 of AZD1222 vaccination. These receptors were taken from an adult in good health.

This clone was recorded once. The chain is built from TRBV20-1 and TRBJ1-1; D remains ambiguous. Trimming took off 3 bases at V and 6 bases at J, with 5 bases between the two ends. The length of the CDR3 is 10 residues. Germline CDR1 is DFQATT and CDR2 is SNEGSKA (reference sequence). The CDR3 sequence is CSASRSEAFF. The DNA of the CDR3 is TGCAGTGCTAGTCGGTCTGAAGCTTTCTTT.

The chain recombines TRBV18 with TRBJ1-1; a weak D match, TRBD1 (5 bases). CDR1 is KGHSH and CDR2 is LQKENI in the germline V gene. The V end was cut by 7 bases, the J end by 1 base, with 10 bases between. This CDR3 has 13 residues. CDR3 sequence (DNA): TGTGCCAGCTTACGTGGACAGAACACTGAAGCTTTCTTT. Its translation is CASLRGQNTEAFF.

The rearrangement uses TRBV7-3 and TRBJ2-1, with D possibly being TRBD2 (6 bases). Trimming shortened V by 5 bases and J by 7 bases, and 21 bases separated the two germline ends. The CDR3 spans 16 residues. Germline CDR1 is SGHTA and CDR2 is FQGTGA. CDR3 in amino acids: CASSPTGTPFSNEQFF. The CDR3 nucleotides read TGTGCCAGCAGCCCAACCGGGACTCCATTCTCAAATGAGCAGTTCTTC.

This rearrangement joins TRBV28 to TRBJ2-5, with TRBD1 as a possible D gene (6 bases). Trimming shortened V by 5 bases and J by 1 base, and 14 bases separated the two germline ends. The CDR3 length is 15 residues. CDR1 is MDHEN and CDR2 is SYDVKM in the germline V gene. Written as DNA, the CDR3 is TGTGCCAGCAGTACAGGGTGGAGCGGCCAAGAGACCCAGTACTTC. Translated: CASSTGWSGQETQYF.

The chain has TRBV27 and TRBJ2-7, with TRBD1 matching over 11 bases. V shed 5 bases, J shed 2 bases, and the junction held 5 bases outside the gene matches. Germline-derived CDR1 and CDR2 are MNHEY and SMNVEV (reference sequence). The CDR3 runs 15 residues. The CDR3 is CASSPGQGATYEQYF. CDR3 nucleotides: TGTGCCAGCAGTCCCGGACAGGGGGCAACCTACGAGCAGTACTTC.

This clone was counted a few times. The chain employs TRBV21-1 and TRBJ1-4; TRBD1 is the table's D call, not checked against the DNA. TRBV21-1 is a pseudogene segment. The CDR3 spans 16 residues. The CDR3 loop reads CASSKALPGSAEKLFF. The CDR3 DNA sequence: TGTGCCAGCAGCAAAGCGCTTCCAGGGTCCGCCGAAAAACTGTTTTTT.

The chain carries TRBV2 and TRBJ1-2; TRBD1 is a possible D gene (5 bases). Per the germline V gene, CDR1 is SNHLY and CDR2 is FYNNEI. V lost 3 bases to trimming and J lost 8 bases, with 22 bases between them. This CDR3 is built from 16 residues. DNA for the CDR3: TGTGCCAGCAGTGATCGAAAGGGACCCCAAGGGAGAGGCTACACCTTC. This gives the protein CASSDRKGPQGRGYTF.

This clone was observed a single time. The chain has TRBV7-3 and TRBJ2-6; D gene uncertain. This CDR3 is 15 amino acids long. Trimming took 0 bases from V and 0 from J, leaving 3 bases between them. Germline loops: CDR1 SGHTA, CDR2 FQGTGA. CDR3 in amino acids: CASSLTGSGANVLTF. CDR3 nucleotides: TGTGCCAGCAGCTTAACCGGCTCTGGGGCCAACGTCCTGACTTTC.

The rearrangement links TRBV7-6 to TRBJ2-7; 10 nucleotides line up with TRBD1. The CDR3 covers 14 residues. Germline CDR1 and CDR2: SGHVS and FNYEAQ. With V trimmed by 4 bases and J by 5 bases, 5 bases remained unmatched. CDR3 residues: CASSSRDRGHEQYF. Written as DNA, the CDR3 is TGTGCCAGCAGCTCCCGGGACAGGGGACACGAGCAGTACTTC.

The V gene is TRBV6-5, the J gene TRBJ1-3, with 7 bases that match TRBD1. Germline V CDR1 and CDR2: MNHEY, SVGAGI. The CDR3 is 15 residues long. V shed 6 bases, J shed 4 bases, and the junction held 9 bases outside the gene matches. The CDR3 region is CASSLGQFVGNTIYF. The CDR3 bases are TGTGCCAGCAGCCTGGGACAGTTTGTCGGAAACACCATATATTTT.

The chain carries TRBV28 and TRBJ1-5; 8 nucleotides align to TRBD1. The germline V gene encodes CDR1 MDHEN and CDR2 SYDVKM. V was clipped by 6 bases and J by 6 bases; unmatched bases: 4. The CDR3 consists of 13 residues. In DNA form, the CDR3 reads TGTGCCAGCAGGCGACAGGGGACTCAGCCCCAGCATTTT. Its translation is CASRRQGTQPQHF. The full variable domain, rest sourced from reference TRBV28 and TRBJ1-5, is DVKVTQSSRYLVKRTGEKVFLECVQDMDHENMFWYRQDPGLGLRLIYFSYDVKMKEKGDIPEGYSVSREKKERFSLILESASTNQTSMYLCASRRQGTQPQHFGDGTRLSIL.

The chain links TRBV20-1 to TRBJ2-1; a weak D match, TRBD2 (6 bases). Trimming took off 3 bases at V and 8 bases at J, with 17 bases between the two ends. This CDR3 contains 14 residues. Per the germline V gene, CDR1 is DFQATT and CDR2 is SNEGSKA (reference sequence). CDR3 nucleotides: TGCAGTGCTAGTCTAGCGTATGGTATCGATGAGCAGTTCTTC. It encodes CSASLAYGIDEQFF.

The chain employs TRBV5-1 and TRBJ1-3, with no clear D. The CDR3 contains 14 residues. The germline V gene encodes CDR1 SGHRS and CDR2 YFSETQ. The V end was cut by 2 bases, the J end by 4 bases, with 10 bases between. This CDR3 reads CASSFNEQGNTIYF. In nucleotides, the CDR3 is TGCGCCAGCAGCTTCAACGAGCAGGGAAACACCATATATTTT.

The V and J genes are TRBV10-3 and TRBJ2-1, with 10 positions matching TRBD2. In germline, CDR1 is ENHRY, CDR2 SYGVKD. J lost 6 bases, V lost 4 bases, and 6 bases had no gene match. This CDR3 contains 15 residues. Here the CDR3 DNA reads TGTGCCATCAGTGGGATAGCGGGAGGTATCAATGAGCAGTTCTTC. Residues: CAISGIAGGINEQFF.

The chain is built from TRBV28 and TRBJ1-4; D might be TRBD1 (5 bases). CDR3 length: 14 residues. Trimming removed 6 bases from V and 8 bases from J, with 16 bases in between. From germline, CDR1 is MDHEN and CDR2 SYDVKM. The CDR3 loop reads CASRRGGEQEKLFF. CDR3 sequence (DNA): TGTGCCAGCAGACGCGGGGGAGAGCAGGAAAAACTGTTTTTT.

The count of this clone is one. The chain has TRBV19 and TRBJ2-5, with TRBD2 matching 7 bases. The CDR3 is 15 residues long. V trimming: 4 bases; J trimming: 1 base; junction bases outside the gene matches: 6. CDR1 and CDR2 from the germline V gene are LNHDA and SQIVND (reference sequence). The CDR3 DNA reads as TGTGCCAGTAGTACGCCTAGCGGAGGCCAAGAGACCCAGTACTTC. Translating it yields CASSTPSGGQETQYF.

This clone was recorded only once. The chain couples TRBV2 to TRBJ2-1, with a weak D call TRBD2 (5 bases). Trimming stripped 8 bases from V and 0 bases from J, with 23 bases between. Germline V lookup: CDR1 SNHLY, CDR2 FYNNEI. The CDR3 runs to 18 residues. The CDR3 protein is CASRLEGIGQRSYNEQFF. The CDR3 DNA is TGTGCCAGCCGATTAGAGGGAATTGGGCAGCGCTCCTACAATGAGCAGTTCTTC.